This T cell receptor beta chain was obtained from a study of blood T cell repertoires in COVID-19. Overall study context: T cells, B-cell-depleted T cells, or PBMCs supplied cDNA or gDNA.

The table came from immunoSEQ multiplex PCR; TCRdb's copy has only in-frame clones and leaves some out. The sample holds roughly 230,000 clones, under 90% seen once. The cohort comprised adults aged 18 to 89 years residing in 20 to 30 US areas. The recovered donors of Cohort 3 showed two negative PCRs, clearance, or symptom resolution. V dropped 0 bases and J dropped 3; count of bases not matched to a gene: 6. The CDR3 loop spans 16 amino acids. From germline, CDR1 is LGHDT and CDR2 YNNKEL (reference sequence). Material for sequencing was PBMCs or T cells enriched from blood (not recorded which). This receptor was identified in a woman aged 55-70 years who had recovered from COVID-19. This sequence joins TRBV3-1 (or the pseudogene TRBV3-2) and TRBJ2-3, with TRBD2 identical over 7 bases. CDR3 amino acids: CASSQDRSGVTDTQYF. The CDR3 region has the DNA TGTGCCAGCAGCCAAGATCGGAGCGGGGTTACAGATACGCAGTATTTT.